This is a list of T cell receptor beta chains from one sample in a study of control samples from healthy donors and cancer patients. Profiling relied on immunoSEQ multiplex PCR, and the TCRdb table lists in-frame clones only, not all of them. The top ten clones hold about 3% of a sample with approximately 97,000 clones, about nine tenths of them seen once. The sequenced sample was blood. The source of these receptors is a human donor in good health. The donor label of this sample is uncertain. Each CDR3 is given with its conserved first and last residue. D genes are given only for firm matches. Clone size is stated in some rows and not others, as once, few, many or a class when expanded.

d_call	clone_size	v_call	cdr3_length	j_call	cdr3_nt	cdr3_aa
NA	once	TRBV12-3/TRBV12-4	13	TRBJ1-1	TGTGCCAGCAACCCGCAGGGTTCCACTGAAGCTTTCTTT	CASNPQGSTEAFF
TRBD2	NA	TRBV10-3	16	TRBJ2-3	TGTGCCATCAGTGAGTCTGGCGGGGGGGCGACAGATACGCAGTATTTT	CAISESGGGATDTQYF
NA	NA	TRBV6-5	13	TRBJ1-4	TGTGCCAGCAGCGATGGAGGGGCTCCAAGAAGGTTTTTT	CASSDGGAPRRFF
TRBD2	NA	TRBV27	16	TRBJ2-3	TGTGCCAGCAGCCCTTCGACTAGCGGAGGCACAGATACGCAGTATTTT	CASSPSTSGGTDTQYF
TRBD1	NA	TRBV7-2	15	TRBJ1-4	TGTGCCAGCAGCGGAGCAGGGGGGGCTAATGAAAAACTGTTTTTT	CASSGAGGANEKLFF
NA	NA	TRBV7-2	15	TRBJ2-5	TGTGCCAGCAGCTTTGGAAGGGGGTACCAAGAGACCCAGTACTTC	CASSFGRGYQETQYF
NA	NA	TRBV3-1/TRBV3-2	15	TRBJ2-2	TGTGCCAGCAGCCGAGGGGGGGCCCGAACCGGGGAGCTGTTTTTT	CASSRGGARTGELFF
NA	NA	TRBV15	17	TRBJ2-3	TGTGCCACCAGCAGTGTGGTGGGGGGACCCAGCACAGATACGCAGTATTTT	CATSSVVGGPSTDTQYF
NA	NA	TRBV19	13	TRBJ1-1	TGTGCCAGTAGTATTGGGGAGAACACTGAAGCTTTCTTT	CASSIGENTEAFF
NA	NA	TRBV19	17	TRBJ1-6	TGTGCCAGTACCCAGAGGCCTCAGGGCACCTATAATTCACCCCTCCACTTT	CASTQRPQGTYNSPLHF
NA	NA	TRBV6-2/TRBV6-3	14	TRBJ2-1	TGTGCCAGCAGTTATCTCGGGATCTACAATGAGCAGTTCTTC	CASSYLGIYNEQFF
NA	NA	TRBV7-2	16	TRBJ2-2	TGTGCCAGCAGCTTAGCCCAAACTAGAAACACCGGGGAGCTGTTTTTT	CASSLAQTRNTGELFF
TRBD2	NA	TRBV3-1/TRBV3-2	18	TRBJ2-3	TGTGCCAGCAGCCGCCATAAGCTAGCGGGGACTAGCACAGATACGCAGTATTTT	CASSRHKLAGTSTDTQYF
NA	NA	TRBV2	10	TRBJ1-2	TGTGCCAGCGGGAGGGATGGCTACACCTTC	CASGRDGYTF
NA	NA	TRBV28	15	TRBJ2-3	TGTGCCAGCAGTCCGCACGGGGTGGCCACAGATACGCAGTATTTT	CASSPHGVATDTQYF
TRBD1	once	TRBV11-2	15	TRBJ2-7	TGTGCCAGCAGCTCCTACCGGGACAGGGGCTACGAGCAGTACTTC	CASSSYRDRGYEQYF
NA	once	TRBV5-1	15	TRBJ2-2	TGCGCCAGCAGCTTGACTGGGATTGGCACCGGGGAGCTGTTTTTT	CASSLTGIGTGELFF
NA	NA	TRBV5-4	14	TRBJ2-5	TGTGCCAGCAGCGAAGGAGGTCGCCAAGAGACCCAGTACTTC	CASSEGGRQETQYF
NA	NA	TRBV11-2	15	TRBJ1-2	TGTGCCAGCAGCTTAGGAACCGGGGGTAACTATGGCTACACCTTC	CASSLGTGGNYGYTF
TRBD2	once	TRBV7-3	14	TRBJ2-3	TGTGCCAGCAGCGACGTGCGGGGGACAGATACGCAGTATTTT	CASSDVRGTDTQYF
TRBD1	NA	TRBV6-2/TRBV6-3	18	TRBJ1-5	TGTGCCAGCAGTTACCAGGGACAGGGAATCCTCAGCAATCAGCCCCAGCATTTT	CASSYQGQGILSNQPQHF
NA	NA	TRBV19	16	TRBJ2-6	TGTGCCAGTATCGACCAGGGTTTCTCTGGGGCCAACGTCCTGACTTTC	CASIDQGFSGANVLTF
NA	NA	TRBV24-1	15	TRBJ2-5	TGTGCCACCAGTGATTTTATCAGGGGACTAGAGACCCAGTACTTC	CATSDFIRGLETQYF
NA	few	TRBV3-1/TRBV3-2	17	TRBJ1-2	TGTGCCAGCAGCCAAGAACCGCCAGGGGTTTCCAACTATGGCTACACCTTC	CASSQEPPGVSNYGYTF
NA	NA	TRBV21-1	14	TRBJ1-1	TGTGCCAGTCAGACAAAACGAATGAACACTGAAGCTTTCTTT	CASQTKRMNTEAFF
NA	NA	TRBV5-1	12	TRBJ2-3	TGCGCCAGCACCAGGGATTTTGATACGCAGTATTTT	CASTRDFDTQYF
TRBD2	NA	TRBV4-2	17	TRBJ2-2	TGTGCCAGCAGCCAAGAAGGACTAGCGGTCAACACCGGGGAGCTGTTTTTT	CASSQEGLAVNTGELFF
NA	once	TRBV2	14	TRBJ2-2	TGTGCCAGGGGGCTTAAGCAGGGCACCGGGGAGCTGTTTTTT	CARGLKQGTGELFF
NA	NA	TRBV7-8	13	TRBJ1-2	TGTGCCAGCAGCTTTTTATCAGGCGGGGGCTACACCTTC	CASSFLSGGGYTF
TRBD1	NA	TRBV19	14	TRBJ2-5	TGTGCCAGTAGTATGTACAGGGGGCAAGAGACCCAGTACTTC	CASSMYRGQETQYF
TRBD1	NA	TRBV6-2/TRBV6-3	14	TRBJ1-6	TGTGCCAGCAGTTCCGGGACAGGGAATAGGTCCCTCCACTTT	CASSSGTGNRSLHF
TRBD2	NA	TRBV29-1	13	TRBJ2-3	TGCAGCGCACTAGCGGGGGGGCCATATACGCAGTATTTT	CSALAGGPYTQYF
NA	NA	TRBV15	16	TRBJ2-7	TGTGCCACCAGCAGAGATCGGGGCTTCGGGAGACACGAGCAGTACTTC	CATSRDRGFGRHEQYF
NA	NA	TRBV4-2	13	TRBJ1-5	TGTGCCAGCAGCCAGGTACAGGGTCAGCCCCAGCATTTT	CASSQVQGQPQHF
NA	NA	TRBV14	17	TRBJ2-4	TGTGCCAGCAGCCAAGAACACGGTTTGGGGGCCAAAAACATTCAGTACTTC	CASSQEHGLGAKNIQYF
NA	NA	TRBV27	13	TRBJ1-1	TGTGCCAGCAGTCCGGGGATTATCACTGAAGCTTTCTTT	CASSPGIITEAFF
TRBD1	NA	TRBV28	15	TRBJ1-6	TGTGCCAGCAGCCTCGAGGACAGGGCAAATTCACCCCTCCACTTT	CASSLEDRANSPLHF
NA	NA	TRBV5-1	13	TRBJ2-3	TGCGCCAGCAGCTCAGACCGAGTGGATACGCAGTATTTT	CASSSDRVDTQYF
TRBD1	NA	TRBV6-5	14	TRBJ1-5	TGTGCCAGCAGTCAGGGGGACGGTAATCAGCCCCAGCATTTT	CASSQGDGNQPQHF
TRBD1	NA	TRBV6-2/TRBV6-3	17	TRBJ1-1	TGTGCCAGCAGTTCGGACAGGGGGCTCCGGGTGAACACTGAAGCTTTCTTT	CASSSDRGLRVNTEAFF
TRBD1	NA	TRBV20-1	14	TRBJ1-1	TGCAGTGCTAGTCCGGGACAGGGAAACACTGAAGCTTTCTTT	CSASPGQGNTEAFF
NA	once	TRBV6-6	14	TRBJ1-1	TGTGCCAGCAGCATGACAGGTGGGAACACTGAAGCTTTCTTT	CASSMTGGNTEAFF
TRBD2	once	TRBV10-1	20	TRBJ2-2	TGCGCCAGCAGTGACTCCGGGACTAGCGGGGGGAGGGTAGGCACCGGGGAGCTGTTTTTT	CASSDSGTSGGRVGTGELFF
NA	NA	TRBV29-1	14	TRBJ2-1	TGCAGCGTTGAACCCCCAGGCGCCTACAATGAGCAGTTCTTC	CSVEPPGAYNEQFF
TRBD1	NA	TRBV7-9	15	TRBJ1-1	TGTGCCAGCAGCTTAAGGGGACAGACGAACACTGAAGCTTTCTTT	CASSLRGQTNTEAFF
NA	NA	TRBV30	13	TRBJ1-1	TGTGCCTGGAGAGGCGGCGCAAACACTGAAGCTTTCTTT	CAWRGGANTEAFF
NA	NA	TRBV10-3	14	TRBJ1-2	TGTGCCATCAGGAGGGGGGGTAGTGTAATAGGCTACACCTTC	CAIRRGGSVIGYTF
NA	NA	TRBV9	14	TRBJ1-1	TGTGCCAGCAGCGTTAAATCAGGGAACACTGAAGCTTTCTTT	CASSVKSGNTEAFF
NA	NA	TRBV6-6	13	TRBJ1-1	TGTGCCAGCATTCAGGACGGCACTAGGGAAGCTTTCTTT	CASIQDGTREAFF
NA	NA	TRBV27	16	TRBJ2-3	TGTGCCAGCAGTTTATGGCCGGGGACCCCGGATTTTACGCAGTATTTT	CASSLWPGTPDFTQYF
NA	NA	TRBV7-2	13	TRBJ2-1	TGTGCCAGCAGCCCAAGCGACTACAATGAGCAGTTCTTC	CASSPSDYNEQFF
TRBD2	once	TRBV11-3	16	TRBJ2-2	TGTGCCAGCAGCTTAGCCACTAGCGGGTTCACCGGGGAGCTGTTTTTT	CASSLATSGFTGELFF
NA	NA	TRBV6-6	16	TRBJ2-7	TGTGCCAGCAGTTACACGCGGGAAACCTTCACCTACGAGCAGTACTTC	CASSYTRETFTYEQYF